The T cell receptor (beta chain) described here comes from a study of shared clonotypes between healthy human individuals. This clone has only a few counts. Its target is not known. Notes on the study in general: Among donors, sharing of clonotypes was expected to be affected by sequencing depth.

A deep-level run was used for the assay. The data were produced by immunoSEQ multiplex PCR, yet TCRdb's version contains in-frame clones alone and is incomplete. The table lists about 510,000 clones, 90% to 97% of them singletons. This sequence originates from a woman in her twenties or thirties in good health. Sample: naive CD4+ T cells sorted from blood. The subset was: CD45RA+ positively selected.

CDR3 sequence: CASSVIEKLFF. CDR3 sequence (DNA): TGTGCCAGCAGCGTCATTGAAAAACTGTTTTTT. The chain is built from TRBV7-9 and TRBJ1-4; D is undetermined. This CDR3 spans 11 amino acids. Per germline, CDR1 SEHNR and CDR2 FQNEAQ (reference sequence). Trimming shortened V by 5 bases and J by 7 bases, and 5 bases separated the two germline ends.